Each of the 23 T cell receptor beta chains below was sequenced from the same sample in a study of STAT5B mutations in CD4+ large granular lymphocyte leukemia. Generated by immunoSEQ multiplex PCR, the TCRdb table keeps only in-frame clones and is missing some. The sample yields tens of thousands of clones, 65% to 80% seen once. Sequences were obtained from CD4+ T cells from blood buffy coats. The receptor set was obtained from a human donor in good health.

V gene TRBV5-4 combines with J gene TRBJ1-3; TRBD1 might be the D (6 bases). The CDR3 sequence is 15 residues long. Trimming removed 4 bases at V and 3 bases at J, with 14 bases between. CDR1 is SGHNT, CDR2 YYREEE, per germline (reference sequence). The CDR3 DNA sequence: TGTGCCAGCAGCCACGGGGGGCTGAGTGGAAACACCATATATTTT. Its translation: CASSHGGLSGNTIYF.

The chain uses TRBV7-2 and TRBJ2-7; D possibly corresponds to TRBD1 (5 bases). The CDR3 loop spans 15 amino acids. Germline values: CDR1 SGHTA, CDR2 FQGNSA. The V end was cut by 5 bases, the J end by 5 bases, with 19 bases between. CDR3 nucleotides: TGTGCCAGCAGCCCGTCCCGTTCAGGGAACCACGAGCAGTACTTC. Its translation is CASSPSRSGNHEQYF.

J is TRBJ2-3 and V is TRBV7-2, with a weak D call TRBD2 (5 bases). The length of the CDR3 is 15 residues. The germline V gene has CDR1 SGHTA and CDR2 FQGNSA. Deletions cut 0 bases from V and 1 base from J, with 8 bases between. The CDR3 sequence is CASSLANSGTDTQYF. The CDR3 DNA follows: TGTGCCAGCAGCTTAGCGAATAGCGGCACAGATACGCAGTATTTT.

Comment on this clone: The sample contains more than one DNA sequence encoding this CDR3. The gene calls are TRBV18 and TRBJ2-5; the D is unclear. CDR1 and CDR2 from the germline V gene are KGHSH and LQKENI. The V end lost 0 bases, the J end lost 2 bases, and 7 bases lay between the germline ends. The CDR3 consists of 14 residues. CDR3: CASSPPNSQETQYF. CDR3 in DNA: TGTGCCAGCTCACCACCCAACTCACAAGAGACCCAGTACTTC.

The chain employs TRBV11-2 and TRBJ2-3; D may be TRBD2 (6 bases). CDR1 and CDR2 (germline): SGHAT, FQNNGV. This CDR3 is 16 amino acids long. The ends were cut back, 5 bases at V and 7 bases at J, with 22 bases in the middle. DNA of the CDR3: TGTGCCAGCAGCCCCCTAGGCAGCGGGCGTATGTATACGCAGTATTTT. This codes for CASSPLGSGRMYTQYF.

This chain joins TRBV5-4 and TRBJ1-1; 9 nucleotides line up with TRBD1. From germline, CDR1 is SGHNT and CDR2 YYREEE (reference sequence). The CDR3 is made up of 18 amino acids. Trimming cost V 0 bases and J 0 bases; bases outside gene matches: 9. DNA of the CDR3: TGTGCCAGCAGCTTGGGATCACAGGGGGCGGGGGTGAACACTGAAGCTTTCTTT. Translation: CASSLGSQGAGVNTEAFF.

The CDR3 DNA is TGTGCCAGCAGTTACGCCAACAGGGGAGGGAACACTGAAGCTTTCTTT. Protein: CASSYANRGGNTEAFF. This chain uses TRBV6-5 with TRBJ1-1; 7 bases are shared with TRBD1. V shed 2 bases and J 1 base; nucleotides not matched to a gene: 7. The CDR3 contains 16 residues. Germline-derived CDR1 and CDR2 are MNHEY and SVGAGI.

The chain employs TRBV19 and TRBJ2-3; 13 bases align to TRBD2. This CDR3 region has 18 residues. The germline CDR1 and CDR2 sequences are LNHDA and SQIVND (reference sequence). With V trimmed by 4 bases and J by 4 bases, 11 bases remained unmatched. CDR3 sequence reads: CASSSHGLAGDGADTQYF. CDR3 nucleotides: TGTGCCAGTAGTAGCCACGGACTAGCGGGGGACGGGGCAGATACGCAGTATTTT.

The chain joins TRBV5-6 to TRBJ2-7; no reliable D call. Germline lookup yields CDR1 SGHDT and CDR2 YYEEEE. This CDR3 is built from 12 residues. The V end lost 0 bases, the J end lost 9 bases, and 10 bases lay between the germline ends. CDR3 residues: CASSLDISGQYF. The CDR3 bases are TGTGCCAGCAGCTTGGACATAAGTGGGCAGTACTTC.

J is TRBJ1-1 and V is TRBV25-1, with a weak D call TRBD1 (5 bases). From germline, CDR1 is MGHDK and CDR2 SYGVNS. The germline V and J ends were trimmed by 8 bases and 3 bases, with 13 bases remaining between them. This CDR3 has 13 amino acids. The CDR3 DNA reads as TGTGCCAGCGTAGGCTGGGGGGACACTGAAGCTTTCTTT. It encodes CASVGWGDTEAFF.

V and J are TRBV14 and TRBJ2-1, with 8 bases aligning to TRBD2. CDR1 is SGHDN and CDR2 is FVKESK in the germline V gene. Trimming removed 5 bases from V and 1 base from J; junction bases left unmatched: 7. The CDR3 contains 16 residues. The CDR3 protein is CASSFAGGESYNEQFF. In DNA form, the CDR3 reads TGTGCCAGCAGCTTCGCGGGAGGAGAATCCTACAATGAGCAGTTCTTC.

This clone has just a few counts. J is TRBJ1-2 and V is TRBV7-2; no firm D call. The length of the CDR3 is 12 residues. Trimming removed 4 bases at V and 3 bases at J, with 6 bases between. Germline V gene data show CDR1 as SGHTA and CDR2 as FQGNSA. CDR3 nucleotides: TGTGCCAGCAGCTCCCCGGACTATGGCTACACCTTC. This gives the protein CASSSPDYGYTF.

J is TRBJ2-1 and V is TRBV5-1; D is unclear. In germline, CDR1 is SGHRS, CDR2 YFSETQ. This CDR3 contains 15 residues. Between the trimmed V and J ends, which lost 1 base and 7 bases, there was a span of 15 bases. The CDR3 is CASSLTASQRNEQFF. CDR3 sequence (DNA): TGCGCCAGCAGCTTGACAGCCTCTCAAAGGAATGAGCAGTTCTTC. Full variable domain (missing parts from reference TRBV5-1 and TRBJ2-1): KAGVTQTPRYLIKTRGQQVTLSCSPISGHRSVSWYQQTPGQGLQFLFEYFSETQRNKGNFPGRFSGRQFSNSRSEMNVSTLELGDSALYLCASSLTASQRNEQFFGPGTRLTVL.

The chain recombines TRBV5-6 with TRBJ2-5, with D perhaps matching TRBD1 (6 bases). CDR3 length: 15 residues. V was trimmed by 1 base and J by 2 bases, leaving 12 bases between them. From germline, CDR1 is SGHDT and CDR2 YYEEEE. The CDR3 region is CASSLNVDRQETQYF. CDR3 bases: TGTGCCAGCAGCTTGAATGTGGACAGACAAGAGACCCAGTACTTC.

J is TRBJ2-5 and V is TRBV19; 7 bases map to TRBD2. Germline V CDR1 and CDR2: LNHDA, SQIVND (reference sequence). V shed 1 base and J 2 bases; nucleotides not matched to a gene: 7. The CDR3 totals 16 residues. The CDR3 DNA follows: TGTGCCAGTAGTATAGCTGGCGGGGGACCACAAGAGACCCAGTACTTC. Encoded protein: CASSIAGGGPQETQYF. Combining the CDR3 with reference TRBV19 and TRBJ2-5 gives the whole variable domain DGGITQSPKYLFRKEGQNVTLSCEQNLNHDAMYWYRQDPGQGLRLIYYSQIVNDFQKGDIAEGYSVSREKKESFPLTVTSAQKNPTAFYLCASSIAGGGPQETQYFGPGTRLLVL.

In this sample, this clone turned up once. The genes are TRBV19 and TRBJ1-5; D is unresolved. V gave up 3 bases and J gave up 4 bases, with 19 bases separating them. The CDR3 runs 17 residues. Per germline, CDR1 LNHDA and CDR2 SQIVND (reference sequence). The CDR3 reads CASSIKESGGRNQPQHF. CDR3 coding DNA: TGTGCCAGTAGTATTAAAGAATCGGGAGGGAGGAATCAGCCCCAGCATTTT.

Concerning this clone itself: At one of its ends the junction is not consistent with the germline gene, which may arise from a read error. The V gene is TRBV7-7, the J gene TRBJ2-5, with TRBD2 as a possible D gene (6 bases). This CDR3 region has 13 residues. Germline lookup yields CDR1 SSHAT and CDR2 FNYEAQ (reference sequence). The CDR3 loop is CASSLRGKETQYF. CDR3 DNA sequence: TGTGCTAGCAGCTTACGGGGGAAAGAGACCCAGTACTTC.

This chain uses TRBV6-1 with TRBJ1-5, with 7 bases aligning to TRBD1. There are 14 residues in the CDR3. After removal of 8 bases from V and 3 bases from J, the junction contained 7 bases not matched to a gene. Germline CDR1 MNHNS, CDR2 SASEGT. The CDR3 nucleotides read TGTGCCAGCCTCCGGGACAGACCCAATCAGCCCCAGCATTTT. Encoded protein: CASLRDRPNQPQHF.

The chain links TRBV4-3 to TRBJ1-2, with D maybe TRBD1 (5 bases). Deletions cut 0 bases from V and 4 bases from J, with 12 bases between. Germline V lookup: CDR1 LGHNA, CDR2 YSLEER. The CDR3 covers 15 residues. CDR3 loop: CASSQEGRGGYGYTF. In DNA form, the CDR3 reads TGCGCCAGCAGCCAAGAAGGGCGTGGGGGCTATGGCTACACCTTC.

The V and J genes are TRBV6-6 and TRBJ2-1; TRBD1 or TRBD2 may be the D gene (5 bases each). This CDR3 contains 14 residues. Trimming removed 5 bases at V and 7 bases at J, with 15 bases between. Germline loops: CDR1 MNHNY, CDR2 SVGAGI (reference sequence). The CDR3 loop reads CASSGGDGWNEQFF. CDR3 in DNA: TGTGCCAGCAGTGGGGGAGACGGGTGGAATGAGCAGTTCTTC.

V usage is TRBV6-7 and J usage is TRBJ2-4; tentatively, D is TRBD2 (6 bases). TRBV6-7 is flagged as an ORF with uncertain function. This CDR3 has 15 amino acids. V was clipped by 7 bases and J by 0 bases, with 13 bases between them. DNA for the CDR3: TGTGCCAGCACCCCTAGGAGGGGAGCCAAAAACATTCAGTACTTC. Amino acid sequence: CASTPRRGAKNIQYF.

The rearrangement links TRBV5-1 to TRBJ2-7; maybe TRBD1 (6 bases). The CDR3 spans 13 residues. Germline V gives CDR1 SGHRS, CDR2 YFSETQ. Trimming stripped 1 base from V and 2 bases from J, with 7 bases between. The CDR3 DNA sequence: TGCGCCAGCAGCTTGACAGGGCCCTACGAGCAGTACTTC. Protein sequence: CASSLTGPYEQYF.

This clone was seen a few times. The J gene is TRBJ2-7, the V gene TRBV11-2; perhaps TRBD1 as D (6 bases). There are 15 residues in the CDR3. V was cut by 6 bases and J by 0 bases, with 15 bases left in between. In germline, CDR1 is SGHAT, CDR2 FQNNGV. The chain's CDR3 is CASRPLGQRSYEQYF. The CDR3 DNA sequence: TGTGCCAGCAGACCCCTTGGACAGCGCTCCTACGAGCAGTACTTC.